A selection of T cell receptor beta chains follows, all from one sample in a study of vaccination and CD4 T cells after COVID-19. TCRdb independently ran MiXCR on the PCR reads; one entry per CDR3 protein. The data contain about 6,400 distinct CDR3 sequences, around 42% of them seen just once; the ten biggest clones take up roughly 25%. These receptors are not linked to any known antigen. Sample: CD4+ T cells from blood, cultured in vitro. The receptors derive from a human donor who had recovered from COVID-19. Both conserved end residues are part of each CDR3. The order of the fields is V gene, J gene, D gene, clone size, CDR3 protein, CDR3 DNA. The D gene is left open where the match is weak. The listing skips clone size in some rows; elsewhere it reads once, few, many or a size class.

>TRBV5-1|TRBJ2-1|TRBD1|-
CASSARTGGSYNEQFF
TGCGCCAGCAGCGCGCGGACAGGGGGCTCCTACAATGAGCAGTTCTTC
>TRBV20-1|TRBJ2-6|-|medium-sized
CSAYRAGANVLTF
TGCAGTGCCTACCGGGCTGGGGCCAACGTCCTGACTTTC
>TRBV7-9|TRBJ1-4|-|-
CASSFWGLNEKLFF
TGTGCCAGCAGCTTTTGGGGTCTTAATGAAAAACTGTTTTTT
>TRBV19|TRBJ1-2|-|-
CASSIDRSSGYTF
TGTGCCAGTAGTATAGACAGGTCCAGTGGCTACACCTTC
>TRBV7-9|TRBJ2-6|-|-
CASSLRQAGANVLTF
TGTGCCAGCAGCTTACGGCAGGCTGGGGCCAACGTCCTGACTTTC
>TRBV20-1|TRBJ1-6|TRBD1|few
CSARGQGYNSPLHF
TGCAGTGCTAGAGGACAGGGGTATAATTCACCCCTCCACTTT
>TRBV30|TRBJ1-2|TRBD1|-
CAWTRTGEGLNGYTF
TGTGCCTGGACCCGGACAGGCGAGGGGCTGAATGGCTACACCTTC
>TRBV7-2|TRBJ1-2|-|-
CASSTQLGPTGTNYGYTF
TGTGCCAGCAGCACGCAATTGGGCCCGACAGGAACTAACTATGGCTACACCTTC
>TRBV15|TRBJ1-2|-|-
CATSRDSQGSYSYTF
TGTGCCACCAGCAGAGATAGTCAGGGGAGCTATAGCTACACCTTC
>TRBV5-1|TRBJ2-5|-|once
CASSRGQGGGETQYF
TGCGCCAGCAGCCGGGGGCAGGGAGGTGGGGAGACCCAGTACTTC
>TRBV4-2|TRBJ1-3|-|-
CASSQDYRNSGNTIYF
TGTGCCAGCAGCCAGGACTACAGGAACTCTGGAAACACCATATATTTT
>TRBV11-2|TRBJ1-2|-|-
CASSLDRSRYGYTF
TGTGCCAGCAGCTTAGATAGGTCACGCTATGGCTACACCTTC
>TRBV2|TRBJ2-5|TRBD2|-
CASSGTSGGAGETQYF
TGTGCCAGCAGTGGGACTAGCGGGGGGGCCGGCGAGACCCAGTACTTC
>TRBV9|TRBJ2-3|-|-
CASSVQAGITDTQYF
TGTGCCAGCAGCGTACAGGCAGGGATCACAGATACGCAGTATTTT
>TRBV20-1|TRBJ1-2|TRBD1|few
CSAGNFPGTGEVSGYTF
TGCAGTGCCGGAAACTTCCCTGGGACAGGGGAGGTCAGTGGCTACACCTTC
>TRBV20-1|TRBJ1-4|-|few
CSASPSTNEKLFF
TGCAGTGCTAGCCCCTCGACTAATGAAAAACTGTTTTTT
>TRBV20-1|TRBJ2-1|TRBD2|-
CSARTSEGGEQFF
TGCAGTGCCCGGACTAGCGAGGGGGGGGAGCAGTTCTTC
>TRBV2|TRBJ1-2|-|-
CASSDNRVTNYGYTF
TGTGCCAGCAGTGATAATCGGGTAACTAACTATGGCTACACCTTC
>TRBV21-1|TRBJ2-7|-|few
CASSNGTAPHRRTYEQYF
TGTGCCAGCAGCAACGGAACTGCCCCGCATCGACGAACCTACGAGCAGTACTTC
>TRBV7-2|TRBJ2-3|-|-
CASGRKGEDTQYF
TGTGCCAGCGGACGTAAAGGAGAAGATACGCAGTATTTT
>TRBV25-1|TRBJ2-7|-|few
CASSEYSGWDGGSYEQYF
TGTGCCAGCAGTGAATATTCCGGGTGGGACGGAGGGTCCTACGAGCAGTACTTC
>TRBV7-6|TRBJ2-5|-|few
CASSLVETQYF
TGTGCCAGCAGCTTAGTGGAGACCCAGTACTTC
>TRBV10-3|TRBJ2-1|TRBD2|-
CAIRPSGFGNEQFF
TGTGCCATCAGGCCTAGCGGTTTCGGGAATGAGCAGTTCTTC
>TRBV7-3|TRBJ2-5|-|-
CASSLTYQETQYF
TGTGCCAGCAGCTTAACGTACCAAGAGACCCAGTACTTC
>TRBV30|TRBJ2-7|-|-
CAWSVLGRTYEQYF
TGTGCCTGGAGTGTCCTGGGCAGGACCTACGAGCAGTACTTC
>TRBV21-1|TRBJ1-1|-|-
CASQGELGGFTEAFF
TGTGCCAGCCAGGGGGAACTTGGAGGGTTCACTGAAGCTTTCTTT
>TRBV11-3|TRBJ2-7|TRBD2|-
CASSMTSGSYEQYF
TGTGCCAGCAGCATGACTAGCGGCTCCTACGAGCAGTACTTC
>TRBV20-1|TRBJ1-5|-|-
CSARGGGTTQPQHF
TGCAGTGCTAGAGGAGGGGGTACTACGCAGCCCCAGCATTTT
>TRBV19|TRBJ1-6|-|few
CASQGTYNSPLHF
TGTGCCAGTCAGGGGACTTATAATTCACCCCTCCACTTT
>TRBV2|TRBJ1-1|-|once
CASSWGGNTEAFF
TGTGCCAGCAGTTGGGGGGGGAACACTGAAGCTTTCTTT
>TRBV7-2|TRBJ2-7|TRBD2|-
CASSLARLAGLGEQYF
TGTGCCAGCAGCTTAGCCAGACTAGCGGGATTAGGCGAGCAGTACTTC